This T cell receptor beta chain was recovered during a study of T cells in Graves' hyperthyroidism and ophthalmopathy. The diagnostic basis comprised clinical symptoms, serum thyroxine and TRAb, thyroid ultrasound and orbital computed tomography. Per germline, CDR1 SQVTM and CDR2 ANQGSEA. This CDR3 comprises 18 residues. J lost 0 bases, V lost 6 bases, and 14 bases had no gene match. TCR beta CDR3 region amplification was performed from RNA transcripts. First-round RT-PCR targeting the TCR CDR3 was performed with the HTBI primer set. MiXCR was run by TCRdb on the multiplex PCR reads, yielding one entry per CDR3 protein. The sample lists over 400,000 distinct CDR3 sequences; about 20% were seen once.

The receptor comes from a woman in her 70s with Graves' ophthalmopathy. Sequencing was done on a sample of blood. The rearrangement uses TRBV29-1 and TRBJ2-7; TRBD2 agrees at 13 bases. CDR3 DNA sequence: TGCAGCGTGTCGGGGACTAGCGGGACCGGGGACCGCTCCTACGAGCAGTACTTC. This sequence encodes CSVSGTSGTGDRSYEQYF.